The rows below give T cell receptor beta chains drawn from one sample of a study of OX40 agonist ivuxolimab in advanced cancers. Some clones are missing from TCRdb's copy, which holds only in-frame ones; the method was immunoSEQ multiplex PCR. The sample contains 90,000 to 120,000 clones, around nine tenths of which appear only once. The sequencing used CD4+ or CD8+ T cells sorted from blood, collected in a trial of the OX40 agonist ivuxolimab. The receptor set was obtained from an adult with an advanced solid tumor such as melanoma, head and neck, liver or kidney cancer. Both conserved end residues are part of each CDR3. A D gene is named only where the DNA matches it firmly. The size of a clone is reported for some rows only, either as once, few or many, or as a class for expanded clones.

V gene: TRBV19
clone size: NA
CDR3 length: 15
J gene: TRBJ1-1
D gene: TRBD1
CDR3 DNA: TGTGCCAGTAGCGGGACAGGGGGCATCAACACTGAAGCTTTCTTT
CDR3 protein: CASSGTGGINTEAFF

V gene: TRBV7-9
clone size: NA
CDR3 length: 12
J gene: TRBJ2-7
D gene: NA
CDR3 DNA: TGTGCCAGCAGCTTTCGAGGGGACGAGCAGTACTTC
CDR3 protein: CASSFRGDEQYF

V gene: TRBV4-2
clone size: NA
CDR3 length: 18
J gene: TRBJ2-2
D gene: NA
CDR3 DNA: TGTGCCAGCAGCCAAGCTACAGTGATGGCAGGGAAAACCGGGGAGCTGTTTTTT
CDR3 protein: CASSQATVMAGKTGELFF

V gene: TRBV7-2
clone size: many
CDR3 length: 14
J gene: TRBJ1-3
D gene: NA
CDR3 DNA: TGTGCCAGCAGCCCACAGGGTTACGGAAACACCATATATTTT
CDR3 protein: CASSPQGYGNTIYF

V gene: TRBV10-3
clone size: NA
CDR3 length: 14
J gene: TRBJ2-5
D gene: TRBD1
CDR3 DNA: TGTGCCTCCCGCCCGGCGGACAGGGGTGAGACCCAGTACTTC
CDR3 protein: CASRPADRGETQYF

V gene: TRBV28
clone size: NA
CDR3 length: 15
J gene: TRBJ1-2
D gene: NA
CDR3 DNA: TGTGCCAGCAGTTCCCGACTGGACGGAGGGTATGGCTACACCTTC
CDR3 protein: CASSSRLDGGYGYTF

V gene: TRBV7-2
clone size: NA
CDR3 length: 15
J gene: TRBJ2-7
D gene: TRBD1
CDR3 DNA: TGTGCCAGCAGCCCGCGACCGGGACAGGGAGGCGAGCAGTACTTC
CDR3 protein: CASSPRPGQGGEQYF

V gene: TRBV28
clone size: NA
CDR3 length: 16
J gene: TRBJ1-5
D gene: TRBD1
CDR3 DNA: TGTGCCAGCAGGGGGAGGACAGGATATAGCAATCAGCCCCAGCATTTT
CDR3 protein: CASRGRTGYSNQPQHF

V gene: TRBV5-1
clone size: NA
CDR3 length: 15
J gene: TRBJ2-3
D gene: NA
CDR3 DNA: TGCGCCAGCAGGGCCGGGCCCAGGGACACAGATACGCAGTATTTT
CDR3 protein: CASRAGPRDTDTQYF

V gene: TRBV27
clone size: NA
CDR3 length: 17
J gene: TRBJ2-3
D gene: TRBD2
CDR3 DNA: TGTGCCAGCAGTTCTTCCCTAGCGGGCGGGTATTCAGATACGCAGTATTTT
CDR3 protein: CASSSSLAGGYSDTQYF

V gene: TRBV11-2
clone size: once
CDR3 length: 15
J gene: TRBJ2-1
D gene: NA
CDR3 DNA: TGTGCCAGCAGCTTAGCGGGTGCAGCCTACAATGAGCAGTTCTTC
CDR3 protein: CASSLAGAAYNEQFF

V gene: TRBV6-1
clone size: NA
CDR3 length: 18
J gene: TRBJ2-7
D gene: TRBD1
CDR3 DNA: TGTGCCAGCAGTGGACCGGGACAGGGGGCGGTCGGCTCCTACGAGCAGTACTTC
CDR3 protein: CASSGPGQGAVGSYEQYF

V gene: TRBV7-2
clone size: NA
CDR3 length: 18
J gene: TRBJ2-1
D gene: TRBD2
CDR3 DNA: TGTGCCAGCAGCTTGTGGGGTGAACTAGCGGGAGGGGGGAATGAGCAGTTCTTC
CDR3 protein: CASSLWGELAGGGNEQFF

V gene: TRBV5-4
clone size: NA
CDR3 length: 18
J gene: TRBJ2-2
D gene: TRBD2
CDR3 DNA: TGTGCCAGCAGCGCCACGACGACTAGCGGGAGGAACACCGGGGAGCTGTTTTTT
CDR3 protein: CASSATTTSGRNTGELFF

V gene: TRBV10-1
clone size: few
CDR3 length: 12
J gene: TRBJ2-7
D gene: NA
CDR3 DNA: TGCGCCAGCAGTCGGAGTAGCTACGAGCAGTACTTC
CDR3 protein: CASSRSSYEQYF

V gene: TRBV5-4
clone size: NA
CDR3 length: 15
J gene: TRBJ2-6
D gene: NA
CDR3 DNA: TGTGCCAGCAGCTCAGGGATAGCTGGGGCCAACGTCCTGACTTTC
CDR3 protein: CASSSGIAGANVLTF

V gene: TRBV15
clone size: NA
CDR3 length: 16
J gene: TRBJ1-5
D gene: NA
CDR3 DNA: TGTGCCACCAGCAGAGCGATGGGGGGGGGCTTAAAGCCCCAGCATTTT
CDR3 protein: CATSRAMGGGLKPQHF

V gene: TRBV18
clone size: NA
CDR3 length: 13
J gene: TRBJ1-1
D gene: TRBD1
CDR3 DNA: TGTGCCAGCTCGTCCTCCGGGACAGGTGAAGCTTTCTTT
CDR3 protein: CASSSSGTGEAFF